This passage covers 25 T cell receptor beta chains from one sample sequenced in a study of beta chain features in type 1 diabetes. Reverse transcribing all isolated RNA meant expressed TCRB transcripts were sequenced. Repertoires were generated with immunoSEQ multiplex PCR, while TCRdb's copy carries only in-frame clones and drops some. The sample has a few hundred thousand clones, about 15% seen once. Sequenced sample: central memory CD4+ T cells from blood. The receptors stem from a man in his thirties or forties in good health.

The V call is TRBV7-9, the J call TRBJ1-1; D is unresolved. This CDR3 contains 12 residues. Germline CDR1 is SEHNR and CDR2 is FQNEAQ (reference sequence). The V end lost 3 bases, the J end lost 4 bases, and 6 bases lay between the germline ends. The CDR3 sequence: CASSFSSTEAFF. CDR3 DNA sequence: TGTGCCAGCAGCTTTTCAAGCACTGAAGCTTTCTTT.

A few counts support this clone. This chain joins TRBV6-5 and TRBJ1-2, with D hard to call. V lost 4 bases and J lost 2, with 11 bases in between. Germline CDR1 MNHEY, CDR2 SVGAGI. This CDR3 is 14 amino acids long. The CDR3 is CASSSRLRNYGYTF. The CDR3 coding sequence is TGTGCCAGCAGTTCAAGACTGAGGAACTATGGCTACACCTTC.

This clone was counted only a few times. CDR3 residues: CSVLPGNTEAFF. CDR3 sequence (DNA): TGCAGCGTGCTCCCTGGTAACACTGAAGCTTTCTTT. The gene calls are TRBV29-1 and TRBJ1-1; D is unresolved. The CDR3 consists of 12 residues. Germline CDR1 reads SQVTM; CDR2 reads ANQGSEA. V was pared by 6 bases and J by 2 bases, with 10 bases between.

This clone was detected a few times. The chain links TRBV6-5 to TRBJ2-3, with a weak D call TRBD2 (6 bases). With 2 bases removed from V and 10 bases from J, the gap between germline ends came to 10 bases. This CDR3 is built from 12 residues. CDR1 is MNHEY and CDR2 is SVGAGI in the germline V gene. The CDR3 sequence is CASSYGGLPQYF. Here the CDR3 DNA reads TGTGCCAGCAGTTACGGGGGACTCCCGCAGTATTTT.

This clone has at least ten counts. The same CDR3 arises from other DNA sequences in this sample as well. The chain combines TRBV2 with TRBJ2-6; D ambiguous. Trimming took off 4 bases at V and 4 bases at J, with 2 bases between the two ends. The length of the CDR3 is 12 residues. CDR1 and CDR2 (germline): SNHLY, FYNNEI. In DNA form, the CDR3 reads TGTGCCAGCAGTGTGGGGGCCAACGTCCTGACTTTC. It is translated as CASSVGANVLTF.

This clone has just a few counts. The chain uses TRBV5-6 and TRBJ2-3; D may be TRBD1 (6 bases). Between the trimmed V and J ends, which lost 4 bases and 9 bases, there was a span of 21 bases. CDR1 SGHDT and CDR2 YYEEEE come from the germline V gene. CDR3 length: 15 amino acids. Here the CDR3 DNA reads TGTGCCAGCAGCGCGGAAGCCCGGGACACAGGGACGCAGTATTTT. This encodes CASSAEARDTGTQYF.

The CDR3 loop reads CASSRQGPPLYNEQFF. As DNA, the CDR3 is TGTGCCAGCTCACGACAGGGGCCCCCACTTTACAATGAGCAGTTCTTC. The rearrangement links TRBV18 to TRBJ2-1; 8 bases align to TRBD1. J lost 4 bases, V lost 4 bases, and 9 bases had no gene match. This CDR3 region has 16 residues. CDR1 KGHSH and CDR2 LQKENI come from the germline V gene. Complete variable domain (other parts from reference TRBV18 and TRBJ2-1): NAGVMQNPRHLVRRRGQEARLRCSPMKGHSHVYWYRQLPEEGLKFMVYLQKENIIDESGMPKERFSAEFPKEGPSILRIQQVVRGDSAAYFCASSRQGPPLYNEQFFGPGTRLTVL.

This clone was observed at least ten times. V usage is TRBV5-6 and J usage is TRBJ1-4; 9 nucleotides line up with TRBD1. CDR1 is SGHDT and CDR2 is YYEEEE in the germline V gene. There are 15 residues in the CDR3. Germline trimming cut 4 bases from V and 5 bases from J; bases unmatched to any gene: 6. The CDR3 nucleotides read TGTGCCAGCAGCCAATACGGGACAGGGAATGAAAAACTGTTTTTT. Protein: CASSQYGTGNEKLFF. Full variable domain (rest looked up from reference TRBV5-6 and TRBJ1-4): DAGVTQSPTHLIKTRGQQVTLRCSPKSGHDTVSWYQQALGQGPQFIFQYYEEEERQRGNFPDRFSGHQFPNYSSELNVNALLLGDSALYLCASSQYGTGNEKLFFGSGTQLSVL.

The V gene is TRBV6-5, the J gene TRBJ2-3; unclear D gene. There are 14 residues in the CDR3. Germline CDR1 reads MNHEY; CDR2 reads SVGAGI. V gave up 5 bases and J gave up 0 bases, with 9 bases separating them. CDR3: CASSLRASTDTQYF. The DNA for the CDR3 is TGTGCCAGCAGTCTTCGGGCAAGCACAGATACGCAGTATTTT.

This rearrangement joins TRBV5-1 to TRBJ2-3; weak D call: TRBD1 (5 bases). V shed 2 bases and J shed 1 base, with 8 bases lying between them. Germline values: CDR1 SGHRS, CDR2 YFSETQ. The CDR3 loop spans 14 amino acids. Written as DNA, the CDR3 is TGCGCCAGCAGCTTCGAAGGGGGCACAGATACGCAGTATTTT. This gives the protein CASSFEGGTDTQYF. The whole variable domain, remainder taken from reference TRBV5-1 and TRBJ2-3, is KAGVTQTPRYLIKTRGQQVTLSCSPISGHRSVSWYQQTPGQGLQFLFEYFSETQRNKGNFPGRFSGRQFSNSRSEMNVSTLELGDSALYLCASSFEGGTDTQYFGPGTRLTVL.

This clone was observed a handful of times. The J gene is TRBJ1-5, the V gene TRBV23-1; 11 bases agree with TRBD1. TRBV23-1 is flagged as an ORF with uncertain function. The ends lost 3 bases at V and 4 bases at J; junction bases unmatched: 8. The CDR3 spans 17 residues. CDR3 in DNA: TGCGCCAGCAGTCAGAACCGGGACAGGGGGACGAATCAGCCCCAGCATTTT. Its protein is CASSQNRDRGTNQPQHF.

This chain uses TRBV19 with TRBJ1-6, with 11 positions matching TRBD1. This CDR3 spans 16 amino acids. In germline, CDR1 is LNHDA, CDR2 SQIVND (reference sequence). The junction had 6 bases not matched to a gene; V was cut back by 2 bases and J by 9 bases. In nucleotides, the CDR3 is TGTGCCAGTAGTATAAGACCGGGACAGGGGGGTTCACCCCTCCACTTT. It codes for CASSIRPGQGGSPLHF.

At least ten counts were recorded for this clone. The V and J genes are TRBV14 and TRBJ1-5; D is undetermined. V was trimmed by 1 base and J by 10 bases, leaving 11 bases between them. Germline values: CDR1 SGHDN, CDR2 FVKESK. This CDR3 is built from 13 residues. The CDR3 spells CASSQVHGSPQHF. The CDR3 DNA follows: TGTGCCAGCAGCCAAGTCCATGGCAGCCCCCAGCATTTT.

The CDR3 coding sequence is TGTGCCAGCAGCTTAGGCAGGAGGGTTCGAGCTTTCTTT. It specifies CASSLGRRVRAFF. The chain uses TRBV5-6 and TRBJ1-1; no clear D. Germline CDR1 is SGHDT and CDR2 is YYEEEE. The CDR3 sequence is 13 residues long. V lost 2 bases to trimming and J lost 10 bases, with 15 bases between them.

This clone was counted at least ten times. The chain employs TRBV29-1 and TRBJ1-2; the D gene is possibly TRBD1 (5 bases). V lost 7 bases to trimming and J lost 6 bases, with 18 bases between them. Germline CDR1 is SQVTM and CDR2 is ANQGSEA. The CDR3 extends over 13 amino acids. As DNA, the CDR3 is TGCAGCGCCTCTCGAAACAAGGGGAATGGCTACACCTTC. Amino acids: CSASRNKGNGYTF.

This clone was counted a few times. DNA for the CDR3: TGTGCCATCACTCGACAGGGTCTGGTCGGCGAGCAGTACGTC. Protein sequence: CAITRQGLVGEQYV. This sequence joins TRBV10-3 and TRBJ2-7; 7 nucleotides match TRBD1. After removal of 7 bases from V and 6 bases from J, the junction contained 12 bases not matched to a gene. The germline gives CDR1 ENHRY, CDR2 SYGVKD. CDR3 length: 14 residues.

The rearrangement joins TRBV7-2 to TRBJ2-5; TRBD2 agrees at 13 bases. Germline loops: CDR1 SGHTA, CDR2 FQGNSA. J was trimmed by 6 bases and V by 5 bases; bases with no gene match: 9. This CDR3 comprises 16 residues. The CDR3 reads CASSAATSGGMKTQYF. In nucleotides, the CDR3 is TGTGCCAGCAGCGCGGCGACTAGCGGGGGGATGAAGACCCAGTACTTC. Based on the CDR3 plus reference TRBV7-2 and TRBJ2-5, the full variable domain is GAGVSQSPSNKVTEKGKDVELRCDPISGHTALYWYRQSLGQGLEFLIYFQGNSAPDKSGLPSDRFSAERTGGSVSTLTIQRTQQEDSAVYLCASSAATSGGMKTQYFGPGTRLLVL.

The rearrangement uses TRBV7-6 and TRBJ2-1; D uncertain. CDR1 is SGHVS and CDR2 is FNYEAQ in the germline V gene. CDR3 length: 11 residues. V was cut by 4 bases and J by 8 bases, with 6 bases left in between. The CDR3 coding sequence is TGTGCCAGCAGCTACGGGTATGAGCAGTTCTTC. This sequence encodes CASSYGYEQFF.

This clone was seen a few times. The rearrangement links TRBV5-1 to TRBJ1-2; D possibly corresponds to TRBD1 (5 bases). CDR3 size: 13 residues. Trimming left V 6 bases short and J 3 bases short, with 12 bases between. Per the germline V gene, CDR1 is SGHRS and CDR2 is YFSETQ. DNA of the CDR3: TGCGCCAGCACTCCGGGGGGTGACTATGGCTACACCTTC. Translated, it gives CASTPGGDYGYTF. Full variable domain (remainder filled in from reference TRBV5-1 and TRBJ1-2): KAGVTQTPRYLIKTRGQQVTLSCSPISGHRSVSWYQQTPGQGLQFLFEYFSETQRNKGNFPGRFSGRQFSNSRSEMNVSTLELGDSALYLCASTPGGDYGYTFGSGTRLTVV.

The V and J genes are TRBV5-6 and TRBJ2-2; D is uncertain. V was trimmed by 4 bases and J by 1 base, leaving 11 bases between them. The CDR3 runs to 15 residues. CDR1 is SGHDT, CDR2 YYEEEE, per germline. CDR3 sequence: CASSIGPMNTGELFF. The CDR3 DNA reads TGTGCCAGCAGCATAGGACCGATGAACACCGGGGAGCTGTTTTTT.

The chain is built from TRBV29-1 and TRBJ1-5; no definite D call. Germline V gene sequence: CDR1 SQVTM, CDR2 ANQGSEA. V dropped 4 bases and J dropped 6 bases, with 10 bases sitting between them. The CDR3 consists of 12 residues. In DNA, the CDR3 is TGCAGCGTTGTTGATGAGGGTCAGCCCCAGCATTTT. This sequence encodes CSVVDEGQPQHF.

The table lists this clone with a few counts. V usage is TRBV7-2 and J usage is TRBJ1-2; weak D call: TRBD1 (5 bases). CDR1 and CDR2 (germline): SGHTA, FQGNSA. V gave up 5 bases and J gave up 8 bases, with 12 bases separating them. CDR3 length equals 12 residues. CDR3 region: CASSAGSWGYTF. Written as DNA, the CDR3 is TGTGCCAGCAGCGCAGGGTCGTGGGGCTACACCTTC.

This clone was counted a few times. This chain uses TRBV2 with TRBJ1-2; D gene ambiguous. The CDR3 runs to 14 residues. Trimming removed 4 bases at V and 9 bases at J, with 18 bases between. The V gene's germline CDR1 is SNHLY and CDR2 FYNNEI. The CDR3 reads CASSASDRGNRYTF. The CDR3 DNA sequence: TGTGCCAGCAGTGCCTCCGATCGAGGGAATCGCTACACCTTC.

This chain joins TRBV30 and TRBJ1-2; 9 bases are shared with TRBD1. Germline trimming cut 3 bases from V and 7 bases from J; bases unmatched to any gene: 6. The CDR3 covers 13 residues. Germline-derived CDR1 and CDR2 are GTSNPN and SVGIG (reference sequence). The CDR3 is CAWSGTGYGGYTF. CDR3 bases: TGTGCCTGGAGCGGGACAGGGTATGGTGGCTACACCTTC. Together with reference TRBV30 and TRBJ1-2, the CDR3 gives the full variable domain: SQTIHQWPATLVQPVGSPLSLECTVEGTSNPNLYWYRQAAGRGLQLLFYSVGIGQISSEVPQNLSASRPQDRQFILSSKKLLLSDSGFYLCAWSGTGYGGYTFGSGTRLTVV.

This chain joins TRBV7-2 and TRBJ1-5; no firm D call. V was cut by 1 base and J by 1 base, with 5 bases left in between. The length of the CDR3 is 14 residues. Germline CDR1 SGHTA, CDR2 FQGNSA. CDR3 nucleotide sequence: TGTGCCAGCAGCTTAGAGGCGAGCAATCAGCCCCAGCATTTT. As protein: CASSLEASNQPQHF.